Listed here are 17 T cell receptor beta chains from one sample, sequenced in a study of blood T cell repertoires in COVID-19. Only in-frame clones appear in the TCRdb table, and some are missing; sequencing was by immunoSEQ multiplex PCR. The data show 200,000 to 250,000 clones, approximately 90% seen once. The sequencing sample was made of peripheral blood. The receptors come from a man aged 25 to 40 with COVID-19, enrolled during active disease.

The rearrangement uses TRBV7-6 and TRBJ2-7, with 12 bases lining up with TRBD2. Germline CDR1 and CDR2: SGHVS and FNYEAQ. The trim removed 5 bases at V and 2 bases at J, leaving 7 bases unmatched. The CDR3 loop spans 16 amino acids. The CDR3 bases are TGTGCCAGCAGCCCGCTAGCGGGGGGGGTCCCCTACGAGCAGTACTTC. This encodes CASSPLAGGVPYEQYF.

The chain links TRBV5-4 to TRBJ1-6, with 10 bases that match TRBD1. Germline V gives CDR1 SGHNT, CDR2 YYREEE (reference sequence). Losses at the gene ends were 3 bases for V and 6 bases for J; bases not matched to a gene: 6. This CDR3 has 16 amino acids. DNA for the CDR3: TGTGCCAGCAGCTCTCGACAGGGGGCAGTTAATTCACCCCTCCACTTT. Translating gives CASSSRQGAVNSPLHF.

The chain is built from TRBV4-2 and TRBJ2-7; weak D call: TRBD2 (5 bases). V gave up 0 bases and J gave up 0 bases, with 12 bases separating them. This CDR3 has 16 amino acids. Germline V CDR1 and CDR2: LGHNA, YNFKEQ. In DNA, the CDR3 is TGTGCCAGCAGCCAAGATGCCGGGGAAAGCTCCTACGAGCAGTACTTC. It yields the protein CASSQDAGESSYEQYF.

The gene calls are TRBV7-2 and TRBJ2-1, with 7 nucleotides matching TRBD2. This CDR3 comprises 15 residues. Germline trimming cut 6 bases from V and 4 bases from J; bases unmatched to any gene: 9. Germline CDR1 SGHTA, CDR2 FQGNSA. The CDR3 protein is CASSVMAGEYNEQFF. The CDR3 DNA reads TGTGCCAGCAGTGTTATGGCGGGGGAGTACAATGAGCAGTTCTTC.

This clone turned up a few times. CDR3 coding DNA: TGTGCCAGCAGCTTATGGGACATCTCGGCCCTCCACTTT. It is translated as CASSLWDISALHF. The chain employs TRBV7-9 and TRBJ1-6; tentative D call: TRBD1 (6 bases). The CDR3 totals 13 residues. Germline V CDR1 and CDR2: SEHNR, FQNEAQ (reference sequence). V lost 2 bases and J 14 bases, leaving 13 bases between the germline ends.

The chain combines TRBV4-2 with TRBJ1-2; 8 bases agree with TRBD1. V shed 1 base and J 7 bases; nucleotides not matched to a gene: 8. The CDR3 is made up of 15 amino acids. CDR1 and CDR2 (germline): LGHNA, YNFKEQ. CDR3 nucleotides: TGTGCCAGCAGCCAAGTAGCGACAGGGGTGGGTGGCTACACCTTC. Translated: CASSQVATGVGGYTF.

This clone was seen once. This rearrangement joins TRBV5-1 to TRBJ1-1, with TRBD1 matching 7 bases. Germline CDR1 reads SGHRS; CDR2 reads YFSETQ. J lost 7 bases, V lost 2 bases, and 5 bases had no gene match. This CDR3 comprises 13 residues. CDR3 protein: CASSLGQVGEAFF. CDR3 nucleotide sequence: TGCGCCAGCAGCTTAGGACAGGTTGGTGAAGCTTTCTTT.

This sequence joins TRBV2 and TRBJ2-7, with 7 positions matching TRBD1. J lost 6 bases, V lost 6 bases, and 8 bases had no gene match. The CDR3 sequence is 13 residues long. Germline CDR1 SNHLY, CDR2 FYNNEI. CDR3 sequence reads: CASSPDTGVEQYF. The CDR3 bases are TGTGCCAGCAGCCCAGACACAGGGGTCGAGCAGTACTTC. The complete variable domain, with remaining parts taken from reference TRBV2 and TRBJ2-7, reads EPEVTQTPSHQVTQMGQEVILRCVPISNHLYFYWYRQILGQKVEFLVSFYNNEISEKSEIFDDQFSVERPDGSNFTLKIRSTKLEDSAMYFCASSPDTGVEQYFGPGTRLTVT.

This clone has more than one count but fewer than ten. The genes are TRBV6-5 and TRBJ1-6; 9 bases are shared with TRBD1. In germline, CDR1 is MNHEY, CDR2 SVGAGI. The junction had 2 bases not matched to a gene; V was cut back by 1 base and J by 7 bases. There are 15 residues in the CDR3. CDR3 residues: CASSYWTGENSPLHF. CDR3 coding DNA: TGTGCCAGCAGTTACTGGACAGGGGAGAATTCACCCCTCCACTTT.

The chain is built from TRBV5-6 and TRBJ2-1; 9 bases map to TRBD2. The V gene's germline CDR1 is SGHDT and CDR2 YYEEEE. With V trimmed by 4 bases and J by 0 bases, 5 bases remained unmatched. This CDR3 region has 16 residues. The CDR3 nucleotides read TGTGCCAGCAGCCGGAATAGCGGGAGCTCCTACAATGAGCAGTTCTTC. Amino acids: CASSRNSGSSYNEQFF.

The chain employs TRBV6-5 and TRBJ1-4, with D maybe TRBD1 (5 bases). Matching the DNA end better, TRBJ2-2 makes the J call doubtful. The CDR3 spans 12 residues. Germline V gene sequence: CDR1 MNHEY, CDR2 SVGAGI. CDR3 protein: CASSKRTGELFF. The CDR3 DNA follows: TGTGCCAGCAGTAAAAGGACAGGGGAGCTGTTTTTT.

The V and J genes are TRBV18 and TRBJ1-4; TRBD1 agrees at 9 bases. The CDR3 spans 14 residues. V gave up 3 bases and J gave up 6 bases; unmatched junction bases: 2. Germline CDR1 is KGHSH and CDR2 is LQKENI. CDR3 sequence (DNA): TGTGCCAGCTCACCCCGACAGGGGGATGAAAAACTGTTTTTT. This codes for CASSPRQGDEKLFF.

This chain connects TRBV7-2 to TRBJ2-7; weak D call: TRBD2 (5 bases). The CDR3 has 13 residues. In germline, CDR1 is SGHTA, CDR2 FQGNSA. V lost 6 bases and J 0 bases, leaving 9 bases between the germline ends. The CDR3 DNA sequence: TGTGCCAGCAGGATGGGGAGCTCCTACGAGCAGTACTTC. Encoded protein: CASRMGSSYEQYF. Looking up the rest from reference TRBV7-2 and TRBJ2-7 gives the full variable domain: GAGVSQSPSNKVTEKGKDVELRCDPISGHTALYWYRQSLGQGLEFLIYFQGNSAPDKSGLPSDRFSAERTGGSVSTLTIQRTQQEDSAVYLCASRMGSSYEQYFGPGTRLTVT.

V is TRBV5-5 and J is TRBJ2-7; the match to TRBD1 covers 8 bases. CDR3 length: 15 residues. After removal of 3 bases from V and 2 bases from J, the junction contained 7 bases not matched to a gene. Germline loops: CDR1 SGHKS, CDR2 YYEKEE (reference sequence). CDR3 in DNA: TGTGCCAGCAGCTCCATGACAGGGGAGCCCTACGAGCAGTACTTC. Residues: CASSSMTGEPYEQYF. The variable domain in full, completed from reference TRBV5-5 and TRBJ2-7, reads DAGVTQSPTHLIKTRGQQVTLRCSPISGHKSVSWYQQVLGQGPQFIFQYYEKEERGRGNFPDRFSARQFPNYSSELNVNALLLGDSALYLCASSSMTGEPYEQYFGPGTRLTVT.

This rearrangement joins TRBV5-8 to TRBJ2-7, with TRBD1 matching 8 bases. In germline, CDR1 is SGHTS, CDR2 YDEGEE. V was pared by 0 bases and J by 4 bases, with 12 bases of the junction left unmatched. This CDR3 comprises 17 residues. The CDR3 sequence: CASSLVAGGAVAYEQYF. The CDR3 DNA is TGTGCCAGCAGCTTGGTCGCAGGGGGCGCGGTTGCTTACGAGCAGTACTTC.

The gene calls are TRBV6-5 and TRBJ2-7; 9 bases map to TRBD1. This CDR3 has 14 amino acids. V dropped 6 bases and J dropped 3; count of bases not matched to a gene: 6. Germline V gives CDR1 MNHEY, CDR2 SVGAGI. This CDR3 reads CASSPRGQGYEQYF. The CDR3 DNA reads as TGTGCCAGCAGCCCAAGGGGACAGGGCTACGAGCAGTACTTC.

V usage is TRBV6-5 and J usage is TRBJ2-2; tentatively, D is TRBD2 (5 bases). V was trimmed by 7 bases and J by 5 bases, leaving 8 bases between them. Germline V gene data show CDR1 as MNHEY and CDR2 as SVGAGI. The CDR3 runs 12 residues. CDR3 sequence: CASTRETGELFF. In DNA form, the CDR3 reads TGTGCCAGCACCCGGGAAACCGGGGAGCTGTTTTTT.